A single sample is the source of the 31 T cell receptor beta chains below, sequenced in a study of T-cell reconstitution after alpha-beta-depleted transplantation in children. Using unique molecular identifiers, the investigators prepared the TCRbeta library. TCRdb re-analysed the PCR reads in MiXCR, keeping a single row per CDR3 protein. This table holds approximately 420,000 distinct CDR3 sequences, about a tenth found once. The specimen was PBMCs from the stem cell graft donor, collected from the stem cell graft. The receptors here all came from a human donor who donated a stem cell graft to a child with acute myeloid leukemia.

In nucleotides, the CDR3 is TGTGCCAGCAGCCAAGATATGGATACGCAGTATTTT. As protein: CASSQDMDTQYF. The V and J genes are TRBV3-1 and TRBJ2-3, with D uncertain. Trimming removed 0 bases from V and 6 bases from J, with 4 bases in between. This CDR3 is built from 12 residues. Germline V CDR1 and CDR2: LGHDT, YNNKEL (reference sequence).

Details on this clonotype: The conserved phenylalanine or tryptophan normally closing the CDR3 is absent here, so this likely arose from a read error. This CDR3 reads CASRLAVTQETQYS. CDR3 coding DNA: TGTGCCAGCAGGCTAGCGGTAACCCAAGAGACCCAGTACTCC. The V call is TRBV27, the J call TRBJ2-5; 7 nucleotides agree with TRBD2. V shed 6 bases, J shed 1 base, and the junction held 5 bases outside the gene matches. The germline gives CDR1 MNHEY, CDR2 SMNVEV (reference sequence). This CDR3 contains 14 residues.

This clonotype was counted many times. The chain uses TRBV27 and TRBJ1-1; D is ambiguous. The CDR3 extends over 13 amino acids. Trimming took off 2 bases at V and 3 bases at J, with 7 bases between the two ends. Germline assignment: CDR1 MNHEY and CDR2 SMNVEV (reference sequence). The CDR3 loop reads CASSLGRHTEAFF. The CDR3 DNA is TGTGCCAGCAGTTTAGGCAGACACACTGAAGCTTTCTTT.

The V gene is TRBV4-1, the J gene TRBJ2-1; 9 bases fit TRBD1. Germline-derived CDR1 and CDR2 are MGHRA and YSYEKL. Trimming removed 1 base from V and 9 bases from J; junction bases left unmatched: 4. This CDR3 has 14 amino acids. The CDR3 sequence: CASSQGGQGAEQFF. DNA of the CDR3: TGCGCCAGCAGCCAAGGGGGACAGGGCGCTGAGCAGTTCTTC.

The chain uses TRBV20-1 and TRBJ2-7, with TRBD2 matching 12 bases. Germline lookup yields CDR1 DFQATT and CDR2 SNEGSKA (reference sequence). The CDR3 sequence is 15 residues long. Trimming at V came to 3 bases and at J to 4 bases, leaving 7 bases not matched to a gene. The CDR3 DNA reads as TGCAGTGCTAGTTCCCTAGCGGGGGGGGTATACGAGCAGTACTTC. Translated: CSASSLAGGVYEQYF.

This clonotype was seen a handful of times. V gene TRBV6-1 combines with J gene TRBJ1-6; TRBD1 is a possible D gene (6 bases). The CDR3 is 13 amino acids. Germline lookup yields CDR1 MNHNS and CDR2 SASEGT. The V and J ends lost 6 bases and 8 bases respectively, with 11 bases between them. The CDR3 region is CASSRNRDSPLHF. The DNA of the CDR3 is TGTGCCAGCAGCCGCAACAGGGATTCACCCCTCCACTTT.

This clonotype has just a few counts. The chain recombines TRBV7-8 with TRBJ2-1; D uncertain. This CDR3 comprises 19 residues. V dropped 2 bases and J dropped 5 bases, with 25 bases sitting between them. Germline V lookup: CDR1 SGHVS, CDR2 FQNEAQ. CDR3 coding DNA: TGTGCCAGCAGCTTAAGTGAATCCGCTCGGGCCTCTCCCAACAATGAGCAGTTCTTC. Translated: CASSLSESARASPNNEQFF.

This clonotype was observed many times. This sequence joins TRBV12-3 or TRBV12-4 and TRBJ1-3; D remains ambiguous. This CDR3 is built from 15 residues. Trimming took 3 bases from V and 7 from J, leaving 16 bases between them. CDR3 amino acids: CASSLRAGVSNTIYF. CDR3 nucleotides: TGTGCCAGCAGTTTGAGGGCAGGAGTATCCAACACCATATATTTT.

As for this clonotype: Sequence at one end of the junction differs from germline and may be a read error. The chain is built from TRBV7-7 and TRBJ2-5; 8 nucleotides agree with TRBD1. The V gene's germline CDR1 is SSHAT and CDR2 FNYEAQ (reference sequence). This CDR3 is 15 amino acids long. CDR3 nucleotides: TGTGCTAGCAGCGCCCAACCCGGGACAGGAGAGACCCAGTACTTC. It is translated as CASSAQPGTGETQYF.

This clonotype was observed many times. This chain joins TRBV5-6 and TRBJ2-5; D is undetermined. Trimming pared 0 bases from V and 1 base from J, leaving 7 bases between. The CDR3 contains 14 residues. Germline lookup yields CDR1 SGHDT and CDR2 YYEEEE. This CDR3 reads CASSLAALQETQYF. CDR3 DNA: TGTGCCAGCAGCTTGGCGGCTCTCCAAGAGACCCAGTACTTC.

The V and J genes are TRBV5-5 and TRBJ2-7; D possibly matches TRBD1 or TRBD2 (5 bases each). Trimming removed 0 bases from V and 4 bases from J, with 23 bases in between. Germline V gene data show CDR1 as SGHKS and CDR2 as YYEKEE (reference sequence). The CDR3 covers 18 residues. The CDR3 nucleotides read TGTGCCAGCAGCTTGGTTCCCGGGTCGGTTGGGGCGGGTTACGAGCAGTACTTC. Protein: CASSLVPGSVGAGYEQYF. The whole variable domain, filled in from reference TRBV5-5 and TRBJ2-7, reads DAGVTQSPTHLIKTRGQQVTLRCSPISGHKSVSWYQQVLGQGPQFIFQYYEKEERGRGNFPDRFSARQFPNYSSELNVNALLLGDSALYLCASSLVPGSVGAGYEQYFGPGTRLTVT.

In this sample, this clonotype turned up many times. The chain couples TRBV5-1 to TRBJ2-1; D possibly uses TRBD1 or TRBD2 (6 bases each). CDR3 length: 15 residues. The V gene lost 0 bases and the J gene lost 0 bases, with 7 bases spanning the gap. CDR1 and CDR2 (germline): SGHRS, YFSETQ. This CDR3 is CASSLAGASYNEQFF. The CDR3 bases are TGCGCCAGCAGCTTGGCGGGGGCCTCCTACAATGAGCAGTTCTTC.

The chain carries TRBV19 and TRBJ1-1; possible D gene TRBD1, 5 bases. Between the trimmed V and J ends, which lost 7 bases and 1 base, there was a span of 22 bases. Germline lookup yields CDR1 LNHDA and CDR2 SQIVND (reference sequence). The length of the CDR3 is 17 residues. The CDR3 nucleotides read TGTGCCAGTACCCCGGAGATATTGGGCAGGGCGAACACTGAAGCTTTCTTT. It encodes CASTPEILGRANTEAFF. The full variable domain, completed using reference TRBV19 and TRBJ1-1, is DGGITQSPKYLFRKEGQNVTLSCEQNLNHDAMYWYRQDPGQGLRLIYYSQIVNDFQKGDIAEGYSVSREKKESFPLTVTSAQKNPTAFYLCASTPEILGRANTEAFFGQGTRLTVV.

This clonotype was seen only a few times. The gene calls are TRBV12-3 or TRBV12-4 and TRBJ2-2; no clear D. The CDR3 extends over 13 amino acids. V was clipped by 0 bases and J by 4 bases, with 3 bases between them. The CDR3 is CASSLASTGELFF. The CDR3 nucleotides read TGTGCCAGCAGTTTAGCCTCCACCGGGGAGCTGTTTTTT.

The chain combines TRBV6-5 with TRBJ1-6, with no clear D. This CDR3 has 13 residues. In germline, CDR1 is MNHEY, CDR2 SVGAGI. Deletions cut 0 bases from V and 13 bases from J, with 10 bases between. The CDR3, as DNA: TGTGCCAGCAGTTACTCGTCCAATGGGCCCCTCCACTTT. The encoded protein is CASSYSSNGPLHF.

The DNA for the CDR3 is TGTGCCAGCAGCGGACGATCCGGGACTAGTTATCTTGAGCAGTTCTTC. Its translation: CASSGRSGTSYLEQFF. V usage is TRBV9 and J usage is TRBJ2-1; 8 nucleotides agree with TRBD2. Looked up from germline, CDR1 is SGDLS and CDR2 is YYNGEE. This CDR3 is built from 16 residues. V gave up 3 bases and J gave up 9 bases; unmatched junction bases: 14.

The rearrangement links TRBV7-9 to TRBJ2-7; D is perhaps TRBD2 (5 bases). CDR3 length equals 13 residues. V was trimmed by 5 bases and J by 3 bases, leaving 11 bases between them. The V gene's germline CDR1 is SEHNR and CDR2 FQNEAQ (reference sequence). The CDR3 spells CASSQSGHYEQYF. The CDR3 DNA sequence: TGTGCCAGCAGCCAGAGCGGCCACTACGAGCAGTACTTC. The whole variable domain, filled in from reference TRBV7-9 and TRBJ2-7, reads DTGVSQNPRHKITKRGQNVTFRCDPISEHNRLYWYRQTLGQGPEFLTYFQNEAQLEKSRLLSDRFSAERPKGSFSTLEIQRTEQGDSAMYLCASSQSGHYEQYFGPGTRLTVT.

This clonotype occurred many times. The rearrangement joins TRBV5-1 to TRBJ2-2; D gene unclear. The CDR3 consists of 21 residues. V was clipped by 0 bases and J by 2 bases, with 26 bases between them. Germline V gene lookup returns CDR1 SGHRS and CDR2 YFSETQ. For the CDR3, the DNA is TGCGCCAGCAGCTTGGCCTACCAAACTTGGTCGCGGAAACCCAACACCGGGGAGCTGTTTTTT. Translated: CASSLAYQTWSRKPNTGELFF.

This clonotype appeared many times. V is TRBV5-1 and J is TRBJ2-3, with 8 nucleotides matching TRBD2. The CDR3 is 14 residues long. With V trimmed by 3 bases and J by 4 bases, 4 bases remained unmatched. Germline CDR1 and CDR2: SGHRS and YFSETQ. CDR3 nucleotide sequence: TGCGCCAGCAGCTGGGGACTAGAGGCAGATACGCAGTATTTT. It specifies CASSWGLEADTQYF.

This clonotype appeared a few times. This chain links TRBV25-1 with TRBJ1-5; TRBD1 is a possible D gene (5 bases). The V and J ends lost 7 bases and 1 base respectively, with 11 bases between them. The CDR3 totals 14 residues. The germline V gene has CDR1 MGHDK and CDR2 SYGVNS. The CDR3 protein is CASTPGGSNQPQHF. DNA for the CDR3: TGTGCCAGCACACCCGGGGGGAGCAATCAGCCCCAGCATTTT.

There are a few counts of this clonotype. This chain uses TRBV7-9 with TRBJ2-1; 7 bases are shared with TRBD2. Germline CDR1 reads SEHNR; CDR2 reads FQNEAQ (reference sequence). The CDR3 loop spans 13 amino acids. V was pared by 3 bases and J by 9 bases, with 5 bases of the junction left unmatched. The DNA of the CDR3 is TGTGCCAGCAGCTTCCACGCGGGAGTTGAGCAGTTCTTC. Translation: CASSFHAGVEQFF.

This clonotype occurred many times. This chain connects TRBV10-3 to TRBJ2-1; 13 positions match TRBD2. The CDR3 loop spans 17 amino acids. Germline CDR1 reads ENHRY; CDR2 reads SYGVKD. Trimming removed 5 bases from V and 7 bases from J; junction bases left unmatched: 11. Written as DNA, the CDR3 is TGTGCCATCAGTATAAGCGCCGGGACTAGCGGGGTGAATGAGCAGTTCTTC. This encodes CAISISAGTSGVNEQFF.

This clonotype was seen many times. CDR3 nucleotide sequence: TGTGCCAGCAGTACCCCGGGACTAGTTCCCACCGGGGAGCTGTTTTTT. This gives the protein CASSTPGLVPTGELFF. The chain couples TRBV12-3 or TRBV12-4 to TRBJ2-2; 8 bases are shared with TRBD2. There are 16 residues in the CDR3. The V and J ends lost 5 bases and 4 bases, in that order; junction bases with no gene match: 9.

In this sample, this clonotype turned up many times. CDR3 protein: CSASPNYNEQFF. The CDR3, as DNA: TGCAGTGCTAGTCCCAACTACAATGAGCAGTTCTTC. This chain joins TRBV20-1 and TRBJ2-1; D not certain. V was pared by 3 bases and J by 3 bases, with 6 bases between. The CDR3 runs to 12 residues. The V gene's germline CDR1 is DFQATT and CDR2 SNEGSKA (reference sequence).

As for this clonotype: Since a much larger clone is just one base distant, this may be a read error. The J gene is TRBJ2-3, the V gene TRBV24-1, with D maybe TRBD2 (6 bases). Trimming took off 1 base at V and 4 bases at J, with 11 bases between the two ends. The CDR3 length is 15 residues. Germline V gives CDR1 KGHDR, CDR2 SFDVKD. Written as DNA, the CDR3 is TGTGCCACCAGTGATTTCCCCGGGGACTCAGATACGCAGTATTTT. It encodes CATSDFPGDSDTQYF.

This clonotype was observed a handful of times. The chain has TRBV12-3 or TRBV12-4 and TRBJ2-1, with 7 bases fitting TRBD2. The length of the CDR3 is 15 residues. V trimming: 6 bases; J trimming: 0 bases; junction bases outside the gene matches: 5. CDR3 DNA sequence: TGTGCCAGCAGCCTAGCGGATGGCTCCTACAATGAGCAGTTCTTC. This encodes CASSLADGSYNEQFF.

The chain carries TRBV7-2 and TRBJ1-5; no clear D. CDR3 length: 15 residues. Germline CDR1 SGHTA, CDR2 FQGNSA. Between the trimmed V and J ends, which lost 1 base and 7 bases, there was a span of 14 bases. The CDR3 region is CASSLVKSLEQPQHF. CDR3 DNA: TGTGCCAGCAGCTTAGTAAAGTCCCTTGAACAGCCCCAGCATTTT.

There are a few counts of this clonotype. The chain carries TRBV5-1 and TRBJ2-2; TRBD2 might be the D (6 bases). Germline CDR1 and CDR2: SGHRS and YFSETQ. This CDR3 comprises 15 residues. The germline V and J ends were trimmed by 4 bases and 2 bases, with 12 bases remaining between them. CDR3 amino acids: CASSVGLINTGELFF. The DNA of the CDR3 is TGCGCCAGCAGCGTGGGACTGATCAACACCGGGGAGCTGTTTTTT.

This clonotype showed up just a few times. The V call is TRBV4-3, the J call TRBJ2-7; TRBD1 is a possible D gene (6 bases). The CDR3 consists of 15 residues. From germline, CDR1 is LGHNA and CDR2 YSLEER. V was trimmed by 0 bases and J by 2 bases, leaving 11 bases between them. The CDR3 spells CASSQDEGGPYEQYF. CDR3 nucleotides: TGCGCCAGCAGCCAAGATGAAGGGGGTCCCTACGAGCAGTACTTC.

Only a few counts were recorded for this clonotype. The CDR3: CASSLAGTGVEKLFF. The DNA of the CDR3 is TGCGCCAGCAGCTTGGCCGGGACAGGGGTCGAAAAACTGTTTTTT. The J gene is TRBJ1-4, the V gene TRBV5-1; 10 nucleotides agree with TRBD1. The CDR3 runs to 15 residues. The V segment lost 0 bases and the J segment 8 bases; nucleotides outside the gene matches: 4. CDR1 and CDR2 (germline): SGHRS, YFSETQ.

This rearrangement joins TRBV12-3 or TRBV12-4 to TRBJ1-3; D remains unclear. The CDR3 has 11 residues. The V gene lost 7 bases and the J gene lost 11 bases, with 12 bases spanning the gap. Here the CDR3 DNA reads TGTGCCAGCACCAACGAAGTCCCCATATATTTT. It specifies CASTNEVPIYF.